This T cell receptor beta chain comes out of a study of radiotherapy plus CTLA-4 blockade in lung cancer. Study observations and caveats: Clones of tumor-derived TCRs expanded in blood after radiotherapy plus ipilimumab.

The CDR3 is 16 amino acids. In germline, CDR1 is MGHRA, CDR2 YSYEKL. V lost 3 bases, J lost 4 bases, and 15 bases lay in between. Clones were sequenced by immunoSEQ multiplex PCR, and TCRdb holds only the in-frame ones, with some missing. The table shows about 88,000 clones, with around 72% occurring only once. A remark on this clone: Its antigen is still unknown.

The sequencing here drew on peripheral blood, taken from a patient treated with radiotherapy plus ipilimumab. The clonotype comes from a human donor with non-small cell lung cancer that progressed on radiotherapy plus ipilimumab. This chain links TRBV4-1 with TRBJ2-2; unclear D gene. The CDR3 reads CASSHSMTTSTGELFF. CDR3 DNA: TGCGCCAGCAGCCACTCCATGACAACCAGCACCGGGGAGCTGTTTTTT.